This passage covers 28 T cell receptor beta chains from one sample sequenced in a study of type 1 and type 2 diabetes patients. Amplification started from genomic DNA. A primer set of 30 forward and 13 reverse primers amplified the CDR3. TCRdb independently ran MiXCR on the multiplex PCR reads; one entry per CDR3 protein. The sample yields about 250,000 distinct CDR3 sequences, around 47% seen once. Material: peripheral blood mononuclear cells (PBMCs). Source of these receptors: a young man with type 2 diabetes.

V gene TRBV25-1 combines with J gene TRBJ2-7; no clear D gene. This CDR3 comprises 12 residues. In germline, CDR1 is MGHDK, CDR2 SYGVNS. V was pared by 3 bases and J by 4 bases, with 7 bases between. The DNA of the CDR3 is TGTGCCAGCAGTGATCTGCAGTACGAGCAGTACTTC. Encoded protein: CASSDLQYEQYF.

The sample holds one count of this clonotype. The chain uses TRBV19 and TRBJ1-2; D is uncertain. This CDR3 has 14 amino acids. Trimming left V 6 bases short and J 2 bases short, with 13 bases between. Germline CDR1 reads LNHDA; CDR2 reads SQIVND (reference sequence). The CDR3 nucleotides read TGTGCCAGTAGCCCGGCCAGCGGGAACTATGGCTACACCTTC. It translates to CASSPASGNYGYTF.

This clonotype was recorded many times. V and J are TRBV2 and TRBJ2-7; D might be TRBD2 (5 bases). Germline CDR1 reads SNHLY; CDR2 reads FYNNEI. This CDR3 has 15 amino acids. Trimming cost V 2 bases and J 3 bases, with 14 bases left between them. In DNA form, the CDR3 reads TGTGCCAGCAGTGAACGACTAATGGGGATCTACGAGCAGTACTTC. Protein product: CASSERLMGIYEQYF. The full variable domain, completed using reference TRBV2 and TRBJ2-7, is EPEVTQTPSHQVTQMGQEVILRCVPISNHLYFYWYRQILGQKVEFLVSFYNNEISEKSEIFDDQFSVERPDGSNFTLKIRSTKLEDSAMYFCASSERLMGIYEQYFGPGTRLTVT.

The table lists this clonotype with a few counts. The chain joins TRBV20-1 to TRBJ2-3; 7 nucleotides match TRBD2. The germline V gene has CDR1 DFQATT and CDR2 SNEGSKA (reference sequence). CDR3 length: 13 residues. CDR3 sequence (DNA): TGCAGCGCCGGGGGGAGCCACACAGATACGCAGTATTTT. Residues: CSAGGSHTDTQYF.

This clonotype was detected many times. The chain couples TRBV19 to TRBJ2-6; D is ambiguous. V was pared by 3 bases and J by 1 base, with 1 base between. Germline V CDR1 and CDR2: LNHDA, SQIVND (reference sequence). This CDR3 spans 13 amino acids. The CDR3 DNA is TGTGCCAGTAGTATTTCTGGGGCCAACGTCCTGACTTTC. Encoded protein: CASSISGANVLTF. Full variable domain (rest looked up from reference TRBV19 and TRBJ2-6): DGGITQSPKYLFRKEGQNVTLSCEQNLNHDAMYWYRQDPGQGLRLIYYSQIVNDFQKGDIAEGYSVSREKKESFPLTVTSAQKNPTAFYLCASSISGANVLTFGAGSRLTVL.

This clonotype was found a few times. The CDR3 coding sequence is TGCAGTGCTAGAGATCGGGGTAGCGGGGGGTCCTACGAGCAGTACTTC. Translating gives CSARDRGSGGSYEQYF. This chain connects TRBV20-1 to TRBJ2-7, with TRBD2 matching 10 bases. V dropped 0 bases and J dropped 1; count of bases not matched to a gene: 6. This CDR3 comprises 16 residues. Germline V gene lookup returns CDR1 DFQATT and CDR2 SNEGSKA (reference sequence).

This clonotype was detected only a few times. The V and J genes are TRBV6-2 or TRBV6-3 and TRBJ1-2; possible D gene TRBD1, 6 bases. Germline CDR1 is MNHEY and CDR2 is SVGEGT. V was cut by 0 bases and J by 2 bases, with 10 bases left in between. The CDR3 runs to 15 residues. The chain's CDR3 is CASSYSGRGNYGYTF. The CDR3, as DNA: TGTGCCAGCAGTTACTCGGGCAGGGGCAACTATGGCTACACCTTC.

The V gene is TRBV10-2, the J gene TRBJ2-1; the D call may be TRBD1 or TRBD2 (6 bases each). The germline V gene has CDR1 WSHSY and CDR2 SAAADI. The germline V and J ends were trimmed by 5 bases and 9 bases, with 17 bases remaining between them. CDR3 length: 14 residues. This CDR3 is CASSNQGRRGEQFF. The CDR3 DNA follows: TGCGCCAGCAGTAATCAGGGGAGGAGAGGTGAGCAGTTCTTC.

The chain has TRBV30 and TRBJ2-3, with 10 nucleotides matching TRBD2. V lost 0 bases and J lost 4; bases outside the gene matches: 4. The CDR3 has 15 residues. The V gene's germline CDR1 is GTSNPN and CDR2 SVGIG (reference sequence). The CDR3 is CAWSVRSGGADTQYF. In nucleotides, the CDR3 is TGTGCCTGGAGTGTACGGAGCGGGGGGGCAGATACGCAGTATTTT.

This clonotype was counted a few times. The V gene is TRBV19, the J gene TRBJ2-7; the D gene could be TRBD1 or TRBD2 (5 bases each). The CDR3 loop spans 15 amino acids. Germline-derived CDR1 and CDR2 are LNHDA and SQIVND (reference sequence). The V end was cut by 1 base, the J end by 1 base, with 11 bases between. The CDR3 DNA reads TGTGCCAGTAGTATAGGTCGAGGGGTTTCCTACGAGCAGTACTTC. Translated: CASSIGRGVSYEQYF.

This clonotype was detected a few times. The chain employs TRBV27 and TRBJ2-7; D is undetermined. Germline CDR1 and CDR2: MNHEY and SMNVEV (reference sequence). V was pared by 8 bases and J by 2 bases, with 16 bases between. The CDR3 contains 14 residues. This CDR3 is CASGPAPNPYEQYF. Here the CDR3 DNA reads TGTGCCAGCGGTCCAGCCCCCAATCCCTACGAGCAGTACTTC.

The CDR3: CAWGGGNQPQHF. CDR3 coding DNA: TGTGCCTGGGGAGGGGGGAATCAGCCCCAGCATTTT. The chain is built from TRBV30 and TRBJ1-5; possibly TRBD1 for D (6 bases). Germline lookup yields CDR1 GTSNPN and CDR2 SVGIG (reference sequence). CDR3 length: 12 residues. Trimming took off 5 bases at V and 4 bases at J, with 9 bases between the two ends.

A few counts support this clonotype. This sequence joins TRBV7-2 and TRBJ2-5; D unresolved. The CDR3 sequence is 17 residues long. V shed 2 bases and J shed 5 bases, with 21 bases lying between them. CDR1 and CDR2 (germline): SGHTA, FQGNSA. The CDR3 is CASSLSHGSWVMETQYF. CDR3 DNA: TGTGCCAGCAGCTTATCCCACGGCTCTTGGGTAATGGAGACCCAGTACTTC.

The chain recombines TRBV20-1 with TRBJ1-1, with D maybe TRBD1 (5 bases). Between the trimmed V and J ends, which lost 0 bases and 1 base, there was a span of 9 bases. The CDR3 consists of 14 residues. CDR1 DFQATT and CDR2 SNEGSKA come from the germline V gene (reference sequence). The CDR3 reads CSAREWQGNTEAFF. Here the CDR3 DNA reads TGCAGTGCTAGAGAATGGCAGGGGAACACTGAAGCTTTCTTT.

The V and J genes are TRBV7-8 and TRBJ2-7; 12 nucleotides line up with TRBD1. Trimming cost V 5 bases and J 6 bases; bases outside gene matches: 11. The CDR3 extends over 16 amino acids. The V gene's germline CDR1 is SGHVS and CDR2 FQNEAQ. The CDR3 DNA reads TGTGCCAGCAGCCAAGATGTGGGACAGGGGGCGATCGAGCAGTACTTC. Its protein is CASSQDVGQGAIEQYF.

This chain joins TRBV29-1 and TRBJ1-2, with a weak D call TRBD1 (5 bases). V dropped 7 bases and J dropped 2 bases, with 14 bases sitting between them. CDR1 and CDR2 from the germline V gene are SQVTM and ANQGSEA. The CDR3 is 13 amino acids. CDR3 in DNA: TGCAGCGGCGCGAAAGGACAAAACTATGGCTACACCTTC. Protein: CSGAKGQNYGYTF.

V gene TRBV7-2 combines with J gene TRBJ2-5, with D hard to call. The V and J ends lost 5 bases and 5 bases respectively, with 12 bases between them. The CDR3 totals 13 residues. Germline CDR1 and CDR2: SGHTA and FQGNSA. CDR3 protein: CASSRAVAETQYF. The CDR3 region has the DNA TGTGCCAGCAGCCGGGCAGTGGCGGAGACCCAGTACTTC.

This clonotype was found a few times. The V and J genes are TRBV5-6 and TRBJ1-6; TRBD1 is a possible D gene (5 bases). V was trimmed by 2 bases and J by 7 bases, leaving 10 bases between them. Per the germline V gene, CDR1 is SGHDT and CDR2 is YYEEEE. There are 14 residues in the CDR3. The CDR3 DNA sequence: TGTGCCAGCAGCTTTGGGGGGGGGAATTCACCCCTCCACTTT. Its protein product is CASSFGGGNSPLHF.

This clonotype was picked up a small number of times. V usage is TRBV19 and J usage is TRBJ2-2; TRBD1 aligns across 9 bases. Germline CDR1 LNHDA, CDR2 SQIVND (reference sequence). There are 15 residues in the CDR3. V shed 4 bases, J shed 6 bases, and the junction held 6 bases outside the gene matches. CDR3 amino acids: CASSTRDRDSGELFF. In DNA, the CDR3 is TGTGCCAGTAGTACCCGGGACAGGGATTCCGGGGAGCTGTTTTTT.

The CDR3 sequence is CASSELVGGTDTQYF. DNA of the CDR3: TGCGCCAGCAGTGAGTTGGTGGGAGGCACAGATACGCAGTATTTT. The gene calls are TRBV10-1 and TRBJ2-3; tentative D call: TRBD2 (5 bases). The germline V gene has CDR1 WNHNN and CDR2 SYGVQD (reference sequence). V lost 1 base, J lost 1 base, and 9 bases lay in between. This CDR3 region has 15 residues.

The CDR3, as DNA: TGCGCCAGCACCCTTTACCAGGGTCCGAACACTGAAGCTTTCTTT. Its protein is CASTLYQGPNTEAFF. The chain carries TRBV5-1 and TRBJ1-1; TRBD1 might be the D (5 bases). Germline CDR1 is SGHRS and CDR2 is YFSETQ. The CDR3 sequence is 15 residues long. The germline V and J ends were trimmed by 6 bases and 1 base, with 16 bases remaining between them.

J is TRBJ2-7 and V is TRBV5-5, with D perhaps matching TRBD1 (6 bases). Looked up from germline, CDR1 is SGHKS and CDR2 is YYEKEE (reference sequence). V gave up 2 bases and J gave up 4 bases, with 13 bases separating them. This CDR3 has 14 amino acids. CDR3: CASSLTGYQYEQYF. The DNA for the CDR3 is TGTGCCAGCAGCTTAACAGGGTACCAGTACGAGCAGTACTTC.

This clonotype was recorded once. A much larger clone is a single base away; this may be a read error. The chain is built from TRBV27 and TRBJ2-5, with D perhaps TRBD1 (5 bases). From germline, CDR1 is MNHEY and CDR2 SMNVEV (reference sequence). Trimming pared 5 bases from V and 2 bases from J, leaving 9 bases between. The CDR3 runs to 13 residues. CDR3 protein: CASSAGKQETQYF. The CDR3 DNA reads TGTGCCAGCAGTGCAGGGAAACAAGAGACCCAGTACTTC.

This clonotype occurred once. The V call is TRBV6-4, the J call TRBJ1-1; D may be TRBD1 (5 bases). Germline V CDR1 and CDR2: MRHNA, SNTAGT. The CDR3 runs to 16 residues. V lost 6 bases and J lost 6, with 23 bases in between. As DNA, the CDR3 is TGTGCCAGCAGCGGGGGTTGGGGAGGGCGAAAGGCTGAAGCTTTCTTT. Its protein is CASSGGWGGRKAEAFF.

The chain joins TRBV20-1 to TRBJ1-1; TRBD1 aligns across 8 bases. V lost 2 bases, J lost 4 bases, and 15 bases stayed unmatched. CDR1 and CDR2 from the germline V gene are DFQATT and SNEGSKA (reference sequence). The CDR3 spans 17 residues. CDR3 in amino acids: CSARKSITQGGGTEAFF. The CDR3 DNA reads TGCAGTGCTAGAAAGTCGATAACACAGGGGGGCGGCACTGAAGCTTTCTTT.

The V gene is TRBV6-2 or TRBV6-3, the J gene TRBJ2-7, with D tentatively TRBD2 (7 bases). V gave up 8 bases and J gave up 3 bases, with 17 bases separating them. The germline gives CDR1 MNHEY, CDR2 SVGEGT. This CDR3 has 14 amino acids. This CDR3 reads CASEGRGAIYEQYF. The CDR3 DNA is TGTGCCAGCGAAGGGAGGGGGGCCATCTACGAGCAGTACTTC.

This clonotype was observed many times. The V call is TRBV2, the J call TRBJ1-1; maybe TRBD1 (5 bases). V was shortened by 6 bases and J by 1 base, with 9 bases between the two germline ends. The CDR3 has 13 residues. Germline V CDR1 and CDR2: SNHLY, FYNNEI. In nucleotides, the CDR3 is TGTGCCAGCAGCGGGGGGGGGAACACTGAAGCTTTCTTT. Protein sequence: CASSGGGNTEAFF.

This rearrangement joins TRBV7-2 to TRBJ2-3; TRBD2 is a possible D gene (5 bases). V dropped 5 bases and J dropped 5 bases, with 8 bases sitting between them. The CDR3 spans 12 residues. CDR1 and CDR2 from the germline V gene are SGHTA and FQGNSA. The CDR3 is CASSPRGDTQYF. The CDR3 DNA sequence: TGTGCCAGCAGCCCCCGGGGAGATACGCAGTATTTT.